This TCR beta chain was documented in a study of technical replicates of blood from four donors (TCRdb year 2017). On this clone itself: The antigen this receptor binds is unknown. Base qualities are missing; no much larger clone stands one base away.

The receptor library was made with the immunoSEQ multiplex PCR assay. TCRdb holds this immuneACCESS table with in-frame rearrangements only. Some clones are missing; in checked studies, unresolved V genes explain under half, and the rest has no known cause. Recorded for this sample are roughly 61,000 clones; 97% of them occurred a single time. The ten largest clonotypes hold 0.19% of the sample. The cysteine opens and the phenylalanine closes a CDR3 of 15 amino acids. Of all the DNA, just the CDR3 is kept, 45 bases in frame from base 1. In the germline V gene, CDR1 corresponds to MNHEY and CDR2 to SVGAGI. V loses 0 bases of germline sequence and J loses 3 bases, and the interval between the two ends is 12 bases.

The TCR sequence derives from a human donor in good health. The sequenced sample was T cells isolated from PBMCs. The rearrangement combines TRBV6-5 with TRBJ2-7; a weak D assignment points to TRBD2 (5 bases agree). The bases read TGTGCCAGCAGTTACTCTTCCGACGGAGGCTACGAGCAGTACTTC. This translates into CASSYSSDGGYEQYF.